This T cell receptor (beta chain) appears in the sequencing data of a study of T cells after yellow fever vaccination. A 5'RACE template-switching step, the method used to make TCR cDNA, added a universal primer site and UMIs. Each CDR3 protein gets one entry after TCRdb re-called the 5' RACE reads with MiXCR. The sample holds some 150,000 distinct CDR3 sequences, about a tenth seen once. Trimming cost V 1 base and J 2 bases; bases outside gene matches: 5. The CDR3 is 16 amino acids. Germline CDR1 DFQATT, CDR2 SNEGSKA (reference sequence). Study outcomes and limitations: Relatively few clonotypes were ones that appeared in both CD4 and CD8 compartments.

This clonotype was observed a few times. Antigen unknown. This receptor was obtained from a man between 18 and 35 years old who received the YFV17D yellow fever vaccine. The J gene is TRBJ2-6, the V gene TRBV20-1, with TRBD1 matching over 7 bases. The material sequenced was CD8+ T cells sorted from PBMCs, taken 45 days after the yellow fever booster vaccination. In DNA form, the CDR3 reads TGCAGTGCTAGAGGACAGGGCGATACTGGGGCCAACGTCCTGACTTTC. This sequence encodes CSARGQGDTGANVLTF.